This passage covers 22 T cell receptor beta chains from one sample sequenced in a study of blood T cell repertoires in COVID-19 (dated by TCRdb to about 2020). Library construction relied on the immunoSEQ multiplex PCR assay. Entries here come from immuneACCESS through TCRdb and include only in-frame sequences with V and J called. Some clones fail to appear in such tables; in the studies checked, an unresolved V gene covers under half of the shortfall, and the cause of the remainder is unknown. The sample yields roughly 200,000 clones; 86% were counted once. The ten largest clones take up about 10% of the sample. Sequencing input: peripheral blood. These receptors were collected from a woman in her fifties or sixties with COVID-19, enrolled during active disease.

This chain uses TRBV9 with TRBJ2-2; unclear D gene. The germline CDR1 and CDR2 sequences are SGDLS and YYNGEE. This CDR3 is 12 amino acids long. V was trimmed by 4 bases and J by 8 bases, leaving 9 bases between them. DNA of the CDR3: TGTGCCAGCAGCCCTCCCGTTGGGGAGCTGTTTTTT. Its translation: CASSPPVGELFF.

This chain uses TRBV19 with TRBJ1-1; D remains ambiguous. Trimming removed 5 bases at V and 1 base at J, with 8 bases between. The CDR3 loop spans 13 amino acids. The germline V gene encodes CDR1 LNHDA and CDR2 SQIVND (reference sequence). Written as DNA, the CDR3 is TGTGCCAGTAGTCCATTTTCGAACACTGAAGCTTTCTTT. Translation gives CASSPFSNTEAFF.

This clone was observed a few times. The rearrangement uses TRBV7-9 and TRBJ2-7; no definite D call. The V gene's germline CDR1 is SEHNR and CDR2 FQNEAQ (reference sequence). This CDR3 is 14 amino acids long. V lost 3 bases and J lost 3, with 12 bases in between. This CDR3 is CASSLGSINYEQYF. CDR3 coding DNA: TGTGCCAGCAGCTTGGGCAGTATTAACTACGAGCAGTACTTC.

This sequence joins TRBV4-2 and TRBJ2-3, with 8 bases identical to TRBD2. Losses at the gene ends were 0 bases for V and 0 bases for J; bases not matched to a gene: 8. This CDR3 has 18 amino acids. Germline V gene sequence: CDR1 LGHNA, CDR2 YNFKEQ. The CDR3 DNA sequence: TGTGCCAGCAGCCAAGAACTAGCGGCTCCCTCTAGCACAGATACGCAGTATTTT. Translation: CASSQELAAPSSTDTQYF.

This clone was seen only a few times. V and J are TRBV10-3 and TRBJ2-2, with D possibly being TRBD2 (6 bases). The CDR3 length is 17 residues. Per germline, CDR1 ENHRY and CDR2 SYGVKD. Trimming cost V 7 bases and J 6 bases, with 24 bases left between them. The CDR3 is CAITSTTLAGRAGELFF. The CDR3 region has the DNA TGTGCCATCACCTCCACAACCCTGGCGGGGCGGGCCGGGGAGCTGTTTTTT.

This sequence joins TRBV21-1 and TRBJ1-5; the table names TRBD1, a call not compared with the DNA. TRBV21-1 is a pseudogene segment. The CDR3 has 13 residues. The CDR3 loop is CARFLGGNQPQHF. CDR3 nucleotides: TGTGCCAGGTTTTTAGGGGGCAATCAGCCCCAGCATTTT.

The chain couples TRBV6-5 to TRBJ2-1; 8 bases fit TRBD2. There are 14 residues in the CDR3. The V gene end was trimmed by 6 bases and the J gene end by 12 bases; junction bases not matched to a gene: 13. In germline, CDR1 is MNHEY, CDR2 SVGAGI. This CDR3 reads CASSASVGRGGQFF. In DNA form, the CDR3 reads TGTGCCAGCAGCGCCTCCGTCGGGAGGGGGGGGCAGTTCTTC.

The chain uses TRBV19 and TRBJ1-3, with no clear D. With 5 bases removed from V and 4 bases from J, the gap between germline ends came to 15 bases. There are 15 residues in the CDR3. Germline V gene lookup returns CDR1 LNHDA and CDR2 SQIVND (reference sequence). The CDR3 coding sequence is TGTGCCAGTAGTCCGGCGGGATTCTCCGGAAACACCATATATTTT. Encoded protein: CASSPAGFSGNTIYF.

The CDR3 nucleotides are TGTGCCAGCAGCTTCGACAGGTTGGTACAGCCCCAGCATTTT. Translated, it gives CASSFDRLVQPQHF. The chain joins TRBV7-9 to TRBJ1-5; perhaps TRBD1 as D (6 bases). CDR3 length: 14 amino acids. Germline CDR1 and CDR2: SEHNR and FQNEAQ (reference sequence). V was clipped by 3 bases and J by 7 bases, with 13 bases between them.

This sequence joins TRBV5-1 and TRBJ2-1, with D possibly TRBD2 on 5 matching bases. Germline V gene sequence: CDR1 SGHRS, CDR2 YFSETQ. The CDR3 contains 11 residues. The V and J ends lost 8 bases and 4 bases respectively, with 7 bases between them. The chain's CDR3 is CASRGYNEQFF. CDR3 DNA: TGCGCCAGTCGGGGATACAATGAGCAGTTCTTC.

This chain joins TRBV7-2 and TRBJ1-3; TRBD1 matches 7 bases. The trim removed 0 bases at V and 1 base at J, leaving 3 bases unmatched. Germline V gene lookup returns CDR1 SGHTA and CDR2 FQGNSA. The CDR3 loop spans 16 amino acids. The CDR3 DNA follows: TGTGCCAGCAGCTTAGCGGGCAGGGGGTCTGGAAACACCATATATTTT. Protein sequence: CASSLAGRGSGNTIYF.

A few counts support this clone. This sequence joins TRBV7-9 and TRBJ1-6; D may be TRBD1 (6 bases). Germline CDR1 and CDR2: SEHNR and FQNEAQ (reference sequence). This CDR3 region has 15 residues. The V gene lost 3 bases and the J gene lost 6 bases, with 12 bases spanning the gap. Here the CDR3 DNA reads TGTGCCAGCAGCTTCGGGGGAGGGGGTAATTCACCCCTCCACTTT. Its translation: CASSFGGGGNSPLHF.

CDR3 loop: CASSEAAHYEQYF. CDR3 nucleotide sequence: TGTGCCAGCAGCGAGGCAGCCCACTACGAGCAGTACTTC. V and J are TRBV7-8 and TRBJ2-7; D is ambiguous. CDR1 is SGHVS and CDR2 is FQNEAQ in the germline V gene. Deletions cut 5 bases from V and 3 bases from J, with 11 bases between. CDR3 length: 13 amino acids. The complete variable domain, with remaining parts taken from reference TRBV7-8 and TRBJ2-7, reads GAGVSQSPRYKVAKRGQDVALRCDPISGHVSLFWYQQALGQGPEFLTYFQNEAQLDKSGLPSDRFFAERPEGSVSTLKIQRTQQEDSAVYLCASSEAAHYEQYFGPGTRLTVT.

This sequence joins TRBV24-1 and TRBJ2-5; possibly TRBD2 for D (5 bases). The V end was cut by 10 bases, the J end by 5 bases, with 19 bases between. Germline values: CDR1 KGHDR, CDR2 SFDVKD. CDR3 size: 14 residues. Here the CDR3 reads CATAPGSGAETQYF. CDR3 bases: TGTGCCACGGCTCCGGGATCCGGAGCGGAGACCCAGTACTTC.

The chain links TRBV7-2 to TRBJ1-6; tentative D call: TRBD1 (5 bases). This CDR3 contains 16 residues. CDR1 is SGHTA and CDR2 is FQGNSA in the germline V gene. The ends were cut back, 5 bases at V and 6 bases at J, with 17 bases in the middle. CDR3 sequence: CASSPTGLGGNSPLHF. Here the CDR3 DNA reads TGTGCCAGCAGCCCCACGGGGTTGGGGGGTAATTCACCCCTCCACTTT.

The chain has TRBV2 and TRBJ2-1; tentative D call: TRBD1 (6 bases). Germline CDR1 and CDR2: SNHLY and FYNNEI. CDR3 length: 12 residues. The ends were cut back, 7 bases at V and 12 bases at J, with 16 bases in the middle. CDR3: CASTGGQKGQFF. The CDR3 nucleotides are TGTGCCAGCACTGGAGGACAGAAGGGGCAGTTCTTC. The complete variable domain, with remaining parts taken from reference TRBV2 and TRBJ2-1, reads EPEVTQTPSHQVTQMGQEVILRCVPISNHLYFYWYRQILGQKVEFLVSFYNNEISEKSEIFDDQFSVERPDGSNFTLKIRSTKLEDSAMYFCASTGGQKGQFFGPGTRLTVL.

CDR3 sequence: CASSLLGVGSNTGELFF. The CDR3 DNA is TGTGCCAGCAGTTTATTAGGGGTAGGATCGAACACCGGGGAGCTGTTTTTT. The chain has TRBV28 and TRBJ2-2, with D perhaps matching TRBD1 (5 bases). Deletions cut 1 base from V and 0 bases from J, with 12 bases between. The germline CDR1 and CDR2 sequences are MDHEN and SYDVKM. The CDR3 consists of 17 residues.

This rearrangement joins TRBV6-6 to TRBJ1-1; D is unresolved. Germline loops: CDR1 MNHNY, CDR2 SVGAGI (reference sequence). The CDR3 length is 14 residues. The V gene lost 7 bases and the J gene lost 5 bases, with 17 bases spanning the gap. CDR3 DNA: TGTGCCAGCATTAGGGAGGAACGGGTGACTGAAGCTTTCTTT. Translated: CASIREERVTEAFF.

The chain combines TRBV28 with TRBJ1-6; D ambiguous. This CDR3 is built from 13 residues. Per germline, CDR1 MDHEN and CDR2 SYDVKM. V was clipped by 2 bases and J by 7 bases, with 6 bases between them. The CDR3 region is CASSLIGNSPLHF. DNA of the CDR3: TGTGCCAGCAGTTTAATTGGCAATTCACCCCTCCACTTT.

This clone is a singleton in its sample. The DNA for the CDR3 is TGTGCCAGCAGTTCCCCCCGGCGGATCTACAATGAGCAGTTCTTC. This codes for CASSSPRRIYNEQFF. The gene calls are TRBV28 and TRBJ2-1; D uncertain. The CDR3 has 15 residues. Looked up from germline, CDR1 is MDHEN and CDR2 is SYDVKM. Trimming removed 4 bases at V and 3 bases at J, with 13 bases between.

The chain carries TRBV5-1 and TRBJ1-1; D uncertain. There are 13 residues in the CDR3. Germline V gene data show CDR1 as SGHRS and CDR2 as YFSETQ. Trimming cost V 0 bases and J 7 bases, with 10 bases left between them. The CDR3 is CASSLAPYNEAFF. CDR3 nucleotides: TGCGCCAGCAGCTTGGCCCCGTATAATGAAGCTTTCTTT.

In DNA form, the CDR3 reads TGCGCCACCCGGCGGGGGCAGGGAGCCGAGCAGTACGTC. Amino acid sequence: CATRRGQGAEQYV. The chain is built from TRBV5-1 and TRBJ2-7; D might be TRBD2 (7 bases). The length of the CDR3 is 13 residues. Germline V gene lookup returns CDR1 SGHRS and CDR2 YFSETQ. Trimming left V 9 bases short and J 6 bases short, with 19 bases between.